This T cell receptor beta chain was retrieved from a study of CD8+ T cells in alopecia areata. The treatment denotes: oral pan-JAK inhibitor, 5-10 mg twice daily. RNA extraction and reverse transcription yielded cDNA as sequencing template. TCRdb's copy holds only in-frame clones and misses some; the assay was immunoSEQ multiplex PCR. Of about 120,000 clones detected, around 56% appear once; the ten largest clones hold 0.46%. Sequenced here: CD4+ T cells sorted from blood, sampled at week 4, from a patient treated with tofacitinib. This TCR came from a human donor with alopecia areata.

The CDR3, as DNA: TGCGCCAGCAGCCACGCAAAGACGTGGGGGATGGGGGAGACCCAGTACTTC. The encoded protein is CASSHAKTWGMGETQYF. The chain carries TRBV5-1 and TRBJ2-5; D may correspond to TRBD1 or TRBD2 (5 bases each). Germline V lookup: CDR1 SGHRS, CDR2 YFSETQ. CDR3 length: 17 residues. V was cut by 4 bases and J by 5 bases, with 24 bases left in between.